A single sample gave rise to the 16 T cell receptor beta chains below, sequenced in a study of shared clonotypes between healthy human individuals. Generated by immunoSEQ multiplex PCR, the TCRdb table keeps only in-frame clones and is missing some. The sample holds a few million clones; about 92% are singletons and the top ten take about 0.37%. Input material: naive CD4+ T cells from PBMCs. The subset is: CD45RA+ positively selected. Receptors were obtained from a man aged 18 to 29 in good health. Some clones in this sample may be carry-over from other donors' samples.

The chain has TRBV6-5 and TRBJ2-2; 8 bases match TRBD1. The V segment lost 2 bases and the J segment 0 bases; nucleotides outside the gene matches: 2. CDR3 length: 16 amino acids. CDR1 is MNHEY, CDR2 SVGAGI, per germline. This CDR3 reads CASSYPTGANTGELFF. For the CDR3, the DNA is TGTGCCAGCAGTTACCCGACAGGGGCGAACACCGGGGAGCTGTTTTTT.

The gene calls are TRBV25-1 and TRBJ2-2; the D is unclear. The CDR3 is made up of 12 amino acids. V was clipped by 7 bases and J by 6 bases, with 9 bases between them. Looked up from germline, CDR1 is MGHDK and CDR2 is SYGVNS. As DNA, the CDR3 is TGTGCCAGCATGTCCCTCCCCGGGGAGCTGTTTTTT. This codes for CASMSLPGELFF.

V gene TRBV5-1 combines with J gene TRBJ1-5, with 10 bases that match TRBD1. V lost 3 bases and J lost 4; bases outside the gene matches: 4. Per germline, CDR1 SGHRS and CDR2 YFSETQ. The CDR3 is 15 residues long. The CDR3 region has the DNA TGCGCCAGCAGCTCCGGGACAGGGGTTAATCAGCCCCAGCATTTT. This gives the protein CASSSGTGVNQPQHF.

The J gene is TRBJ1-2, the V gene TRBV4-1; D is ambiguous. From germline, CDR1 is MGHRA and CDR2 YSYEKL. CDR3 length equals 15 residues. Trimming removed 1 base from V and 4 bases from J, with 13 bases in between. The CDR3 is CASSQVPLAAYGYTF. For the CDR3, the DNA is TGCGCCAGCAGCCAAGTTCCCCTGGCTGCCTATGGCTACACCTTC.

CDR3 protein: CASSLGRVTDTQYF. In nucleotides, the CDR3 is TGTGCCAGCAGCTTAGGGCGGGTCACAGATACGCAGTATTTT. The genes are TRBV7-9 and TRBJ2-3; D perhaps matches TRBD2 (5 bases). Germline V lookup: CDR1 SEHNR, CDR2 FQNEAQ (reference sequence). CDR3 length: 14 residues. The germline V and J ends were trimmed by 1 base and 2 bases, with 7 bases remaining between them.

Note on this clone: Different DNA sequences within this sample yield the same CDR3. The rearrangement joins TRBV4-1 to TRBJ2-1; tentatively, D is TRBD1 or TRBD2 (5 bases each). V lost 0 bases to trimming and J lost 2 bases, with 8 bases between them. Germline V gene lookup returns CDR1 MGHRA and CDR2 YSYEKL. The CDR3 sequence is 15 residues long. As DNA, the CDR3 is TGCGCCAGCAGCCAAGAACCGGGACCCTACAATGAGCAGTTCTTC. As protein: CASSQEPGPYNEQFF.

CDR3 sequence (DNA): TGTGCCAGCTCCCCATTTCCGAGCTCCTACAATGAGCAGTTCTTC. Its translation: CASSPFPSSYNEQFF. The rearrangement joins TRBV9 to TRBJ2-1; no definite D call. The CDR3 is 15 residues long. Trimming shortened V by 7 bases and J by 0 bases, and 14 bases separated the two germline ends. Germline CDR1 and CDR2: SGDLS and YYNGEE.

DNA for the CDR3: TGTGCCAGCAGCTTGCGCCCTCCGACTGGCTACACCTTC. Protein product: CASSLRPPTGYTF. The V and J genes are TRBV5-6 and TRBJ1-2, with D hard to call. Trimming removed 1 base at V and 7 bases at J, with 11 bases between. This CDR3 comprises 13 residues. CDR1 is SGHDT and CDR2 is YYEEEE in the germline V gene.

The chain employs TRBV28 and TRBJ1-5; D unresolved. This CDR3 comprises 14 residues. The germline gives CDR1 MDHEN, CDR2 SYDVKM. V was clipped by 4 bases and J by 2 bases, with 9 bases between them. The CDR3 nucleotides are TGTGCCAGCAGTTCCGGACTGCGCAATCAGCCCCAGCATTTT. Protein product: CASSSGLRNQPQHF.

This chain links TRBV21-1 with TRBJ1-1. TRBV21-1 is flagged as a pseudogene. CDR3 length equals 14 residues. For the CDR3, the DNA is TGTGCCAGCATCGTCGGGACGTTGAACACTGAAGCTTTCTTT. This encodes CASIVGTLNTEAFF.

CDR3 DNA sequence: TGCAGCGCCGGACAGGGGGTCGGAGATGGCTACACCTTC. This codes for CSAGQGVGDGYTF. The rearrangement links TRBV29-1 to TRBJ1-2; 10 nucleotides match TRBD1. The germline V gene encodes CDR1 SQVTM and CDR2 ANQGSEA. The CDR3 runs to 13 residues. Trimming removed 7 bases from V and 6 bases from J; junction bases left unmatched: 8.

The J gene is TRBJ2-2, the V gene TRBV7-9; the D is unclear. CDR3 length equals 12 residues. Per the germline V gene, CDR1 is SEHNR and CDR2 is FQNEAQ (reference sequence). Trimming shortened V by 3 bases and J by 6 bases, and 5 bases separated the two germline ends. CDR3 amino acids: CASSFQPGELFF. Here the CDR3 DNA reads TGTGCCAGCAGCTTCCAGCCCGGGGAGCTGTTTTTT.

The chain combines TRBV18 with TRBJ2-3, with TRBD2 matching 8 bases. This CDR3 has 17 amino acids. V lost 3 bases, J lost 2 bases, and 10 bases stayed unmatched. Per the germline V gene, CDR1 is KGHSH and CDR2 is LQKENI. In DNA, the CDR3 is TGTGCCAGCTCACCTGATTCAGCGGGAGCCCCCACAGATACGCAGTATTTT. This encodes CASSPDSAGAPTDTQYF.

The chain is built from TRBV5-8 and TRBJ1-1; a possible D gene is TRBD1 (6 bases). The V gene lost 6 bases and the J gene lost 4 bases, with 13 bases spanning the gap. The CDR3 consists of 13 residues. Germline V gives CDR1 SGHTS, CDR2 YDEGEE. This chain's CDR3 is CASTGGAGTEAFF. CDR3 bases: TGTGCCAGCACGGGGGGCGCGGGCACTGAAGCTTTCTTT.

The chain joins TRBV28 to TRBJ1-2; D gene ambiguous. Germline CDR1 is MDHEN and CDR2 is SYDVKM. Trimming took 3 bases from V and 9 from J, leaving 14 bases between them. The CDR3 runs 13 residues. CDR3 residues: CASSFESGRSYTF. CDR3 coding DNA: TGTGCCAGCAGTTTTGAGTCGGGGAGGAGCTACACCTTC.

The V call is TRBV2, the J call TRBJ1-1; the match to TRBD1 covers 7 bases. The CDR3 contains 13 residues. CDR1 SNHLY and CDR2 FYNNEI come from the germline V gene. Trimming cost V 4 bases and J 8 bases; bases outside gene matches: 7. The CDR3 spells CASSGLDRAEAFF. CDR3 DNA: TGTGCCAGCAGTGGCCTCGACAGGGCAGAAGCTTTCTTT.